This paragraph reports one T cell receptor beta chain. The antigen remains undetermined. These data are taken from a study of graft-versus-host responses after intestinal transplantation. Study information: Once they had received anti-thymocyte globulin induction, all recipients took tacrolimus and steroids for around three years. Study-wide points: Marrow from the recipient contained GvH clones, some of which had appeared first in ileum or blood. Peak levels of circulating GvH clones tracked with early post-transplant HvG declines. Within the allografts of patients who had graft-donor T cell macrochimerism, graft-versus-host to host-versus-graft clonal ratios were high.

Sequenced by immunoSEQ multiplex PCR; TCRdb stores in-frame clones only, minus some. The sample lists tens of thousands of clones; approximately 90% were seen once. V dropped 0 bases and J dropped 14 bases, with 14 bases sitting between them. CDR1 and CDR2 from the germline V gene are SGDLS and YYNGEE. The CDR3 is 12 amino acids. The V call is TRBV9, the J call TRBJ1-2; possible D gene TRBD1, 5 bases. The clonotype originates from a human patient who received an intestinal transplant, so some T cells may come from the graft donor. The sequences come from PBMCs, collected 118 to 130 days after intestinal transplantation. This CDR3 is CASSVDGGAKTF. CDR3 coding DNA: TGTGCCAGCAGCGTAGATGGAGGGGCTAAGACCTTC.